These T cell receptor beta chains were read from a single sample in a study of cytomegalovirus exposure and HLA in healthy donors. Assay: immunoSEQ multiplex PCR; the TCRdb copy retains only in-frame clones and omits some. The data show approximately 170,000 clones, 60% to 85% seen once. Sequenced sample: PBMCs. These receptors were collected from a female donor in good health and CMV-seronegative. Both conserved end residues are part of each CDR3. The D gene is left open where the match is weak. Only some rows state a clone size, as once, few, many or a class for expanded clones.

CDR3 protein: CASSTSGTGRWNEQFF; CDR3 DNA: TGCGCCAGCAGCACCTCCGGGACAGGAAGATGGAATGAGCAGTTCTTC; V gene: TRBV4-1; J gene: TRBJ2-1; clone size: .; D gene: TRBD1
CDR3 protein: CASSPGRLAGFLGEYF; CDR3 DNA: TGTGCCAGCAGTCCCGGACGACTAGCGGGGTTCTTGGGGGAGTATTTT; V gene: TRBV27; J gene: TRBJ2-3; clone size: once; D gene: TRBD2
CDR3 protein: CAWSHRPGLASDTQYF; CDR3 DNA: TGTGCCTGGAGCCACAGACCGGGACTAGCCTCCGATACGCAGTATTTT; V gene: TRBV30; J gene: TRBJ2-3; clone size: .; D gene: TRBD2
CDR3 protein: CASSLDSDDYGYTF; CDR3 DNA: TGTGCCAGCAGCTTGGACAGCGACGACTATGGCTACACCTTC; V gene: TRBV7-9; J gene: TRBJ1-2; clone size: .; D gene: .
CDR3 protein: CASSPQLTGSSGANGLTF; CDR3 DNA: TGTGCCAGCTCACCACAGCTGACAGGGAGCTCTGGGGCCAACGGCCTGACTTTC; V gene: TRBV18; J gene: TRBJ2-6; clone size: .; D gene: TRBD1
CDR3 protein: CASSFGWDSDEQFF; CDR3 DNA: TGTGCCAGCAGCTTTGGGTGGGACAGCGATGAGCAGTTCTTC; V gene: TRBV7-3; J gene: TRBJ2-1; clone size: once; D gene: TRBD1
CDR3 protein: CASTEVIGETQYF; CDR3 DNA: TGTGCCAGCACCGAGGTGATAGGAGAGACCCAGTACTTC; V gene: TRBV6-1; J gene: TRBJ2-5; clone size: .; D gene: .
CDR3 protein: CASSPNRDREQYF; CDR3 DNA: TGTGCCAGCTCACCGAACAGGGATCGCGAGCAGTACTTC; V gene: TRBV18; J gene: TRBJ2-7; clone size: few; D gene: .
CDR3 protein: CASSFRQGGLRATNEKLFF; CDR3 DNA: TGTGCCAGCAGTTTTAGACAGGGGGGTTTACGTGCAACTAATGAAAAACTGTTTTTT; V gene: TRBV28; J gene: TRBJ1-4; clone size: .; D gene: TRBD1
CDR3 protein: CASSPDRGPLLEYEQFF; CDR3 DNA: TGTGCCAGCAGCCCAGACAGGGGCCCTCTCCTTGAATATGAGCAGTTCTTC; V gene: TRBV5-6; J gene: TRBJ2-1; clone size: .; D gene: TRBD1